This entry features one TCR beta chain sequence. What it binds is unknown. The data belong to a study of OX40 agonist ivuxolimab in advanced cancers. Study-level information: Each dose-escalation patient presented with hepatocellular carcinoma, melanoma, renal cell or head and neck cancer. Study-wide findings and caveats: Some nonresponders also had low normalized T-cell clonal expansion. At 0.1 to 3.0 mg/kg and by week 6, clonal expansion occurred in CD4+ and CD8+ blood T cells.

V was cut by 2 bases and J by 0 bases, with 7 bases left in between. Germline CDR1 GTSNPN, CDR2 SVGIG (reference sequence). The CDR3 runs 13 residues. The protocol was immunoSEQ multiplex PCR, while the TCRdb copy is restricted to in-frame clones and leaves out a portion. The sample lists 73,000 or so clones, more than 70% occurring once. This clonotype originated in an adult with an advanced solid tumor such as melanoma, head and neck, liver or kidney cancer. The chain recombines TRBV30 with TRBJ1-1, with D possibly TRBD1 on 5 matching bases. The sample was CD4+ or CD8+ T cells sorted from blood, taken in a trial of the OX40 agonist ivuxolimab. CDR3 protein: CAWSRQMNTEAFF. DNA for the CDR3: TGTGCCTGGAGTAGACAGATGAACACTGAAGCTTTCTTT. The variable domain in full, with the rest retrieved from reference TRBV30 and TRBJ1-1, is SQTIHQWPATLVQPVGSPLSLECTVEGTSNPNLYWYRQAAGRGLQLLFYSVGIGQISSEVPQNLSASRPQDRQFILSSKKLLLSDSGFYLCAWSRQMNTEAFFGQGTRLTVV.